This T cell receptor (beta chain) was observed in a study of brain T cells in children with intractable seizures. The CDR3 is 15 amino acids. Germline values: CDR1 LGHDT, CDR2 YNNKEL (reference sequence). V lost 2 bases, J lost 0 bases, and 11 bases lay in between. Turning to this clone: What it binds is unknown.

Sequencing was performed with immunoSEQ multiplex PCR; in TCRdb, only in-frame clones are kept and a portion is missing. In the table there are under 150,000 clones, 85% to 95% of which are singletons. Before surgery, patients took at least one anti-epileptic drug. Study observations and caveats: Pre-surgery blood may have been undersampled, hiding some clones. Viral specificity was inferred only from CDR3 similarity; HCMV serostatus was unknown.

The sample in question was peripheral blood, obtained at surgery. This clonotype originated in a boy under two years old with hemimegalencephaly and intractable seizures. The rearrangement joins TRBV3-1 (or the pseudogene TRBV3-2) to TRBJ2-7, with D unresolved. The CDR3 protein is CASSQITMASYEQYF. The DNA for the CDR3 is TGTGCCAGCAGCCAAATCACAATGGCCTCCTACGAGCAGTACTTC.